The 27 T cell receptor beta chains below were found in one sample sequenced in a study of OX40 agonist ivuxolimab in advanced cancers. TCRdb keeps only in-frame clones here, not all; method: immunoSEQ multiplex PCR. This repertoire shows 55,000 to 70,000 clones, 85% to 90% found once; its top ten account for under 2.5%. The sequencing used CD4+ or CD8+ T cells sorted from blood, collected in a trial of the OX40 agonist ivuxolimab. All receptors come from an adult with an advanced solid tumor such as melanoma, head and neck, liver or kidney cancer.

The rearrangement uses TRBV5-6 and TRBJ2-7; no clear D. CDR1 and CDR2 from the germline V gene are SGHDT and YYEEEE. The CDR3 has 15 residues. Trimming cost V 5 bases and J 2 bases, with 17 bases left between them. CDR3 in amino acids: CASSFSLRRPYEQYF. For the CDR3, the DNA is TGTGCCAGCAGTTTTAGCCTTAGAAGGCCCTACGAGCAGTACTTC.

This sequence joins TRBV18 and TRBJ1-5, with D uncertain. The CDR3 is 13 amino acids. Trimming took 4 bases from V and 3 from J, leaving 7 bases between them. Germline loops: CDR1 KGHSH, CDR2 LQKENI. The CDR3 spells CASSLTINQPQHF. In DNA, the CDR3 is TGTGCCAGCTCACTAACGATCAATCAGCCCCAGCATTTT.

V is TRBV6-6 and J is TRBJ2-1; unclear D gene. Germline CDR1 reads MNHNY; CDR2 reads SVGAGI (reference sequence). The CDR3 consists of 14 residues. V was pared by 4 bases and J by 0 bases, with 7 bases between. CDR3 in DNA: TGTGCCAGCAGTTCGGCAGCCTCCTACAATGAGCAGTTCTTC. Amino acid sequence: CASSSAASYNEQFF.

This chain connects TRBV6-1 to TRBJ2-5, with D uncertain. The J call may be wrong; the DNA end is better matched by TRBJ2-7. The CDR3 spans 13 residues. In germline, CDR1 is MNHNS, CDR2 SASEGT. This chain's CDR3 is CASSEGPLYEQYF. The CDR3 DNA reads TGTGCCAGCAGTGAAGGCCCGTTGTACGAGCAGTACTTC.

In this sample, this clone turned up once. The rearrangement uses TRBV2 and TRBJ2-5, with D perhaps matching TRBD2 (5 bases). The CDR3 runs 11 residues. Trimming took 8 bases from V and 9 from J, leaving 13 bases between them. Germline CDR1 SNHLY, CDR2 FYNNEI. The DNA for the CDR3 is TGTGCCAGCTCATCGACGGAGGCCCAGTACTTC. It encodes CASSSTEAQYF.

This chain uses TRBV5-8 with TRBJ2-5; perhaps TRBD2 as D (7 bases). CDR3 size: 14 residues. Trimming removed 0 bases at V and 5 bases at J, with 11 bases between. Germline V gives CDR1 SGHTS, CDR2 YDEGEE. In nucleotides, the CDR3 is TGTGCCAGCAGCTTGGGGACGGGGGGCGAGACCCAGTACTTC. It encodes CASSLGTGGETQYF.

This clone was picked up one time. The chain uses TRBV18 and TRBJ1-1, with a possible D match to TRBD1 (5 bases). The CDR3 is 14 amino acids. The V end was cut by 5 bases, the J end by 1 base, with 11 bases between. The germline V gene has CDR1 KGHSH and CDR2 LQKENI. The CDR3 reads CASSDIQANTEAFF. The CDR3 bases are TGTGCCAGCTCAGATATACAGGCGAACACTGAAGCTTTCTTT. Filled out from reference TRBV18 and TRBJ1-1, the complete variable domain reads NAGVMQNPRHLVRRRGQEARLRCSPMKGHSHVYWYRQLPEEGLKFMVYLQKENIIDESGMPKERFSAEFPKEGPSILRIQQVVRGDSAAYFCASSDIQANTEAFFGQGTRLTVV.

This chain links TRBV7-2 with TRBJ2-2; D gene unclear. Germline V lookup: CDR1 SGHTA, CDR2 FQGNSA. This CDR3 region has 16 residues. Trimming removed 4 bases from V and 0 bases from J, with 12 bases in between. CDR3 region: CASSSFPPSNTGELFF. The DNA of the CDR3 is TGTGCCAGCAGCTCATTCCCGCCATCGAACACCGGGGAGCTGTTTTTT.

The chain has TRBV4-1 and TRBJ2-7; no clear D. This CDR3 region has 15 residues. The V end lost 0 bases, the J end lost 2 bases, and 11 bases lay between the germline ends. Per germline, CDR1 MGHRA and CDR2 YSYEKL. The CDR3, as DNA: TGCGCCAGCAGCCAAGAAGAAATAGGGACCTACGAGCAGTACTTC. Its translation is CASSQEEIGTYEQYF.

This chain uses TRBV10-2 with TRBJ1-5; no definite D call. From germline, CDR1 is WSHSY and CDR2 SAAADI. The CDR3 is 14 amino acids. V was cut by 6 bases and J by 2 bases, with 11 bases left in between. As DNA, the CDR3 is TGCGCCAGCAGACCCGGCGTTGGCAATCAGCCCCAGCATTTT. It specifies CASRPGVGNQPQHF.

V gene TRBV10-3 combines with J gene TRBJ2-2; the D gene is possibly TRBD1 (5 bases). The CDR3 runs to 13 residues. The germline V and J ends were trimmed by 8 bases and 2 bases, with 9 bases remaining between them. In germline, CDR1 is ENHRY, CDR2 SYGVKD. The CDR3 sequence: CAIPDINTGELFF. The CDR3 region has the DNA TGTGCCATCCCGGACATTAACACCGGGGAGCTGTTTTTT.

V is TRBV5-1 and J is TRBJ2-7, with 10 bases aligning to TRBD1. CDR1 and CDR2 from the germline V gene are SGHRS and YFSETQ. J was trimmed by 0 bases and V by 4 bases; bases with no gene match: 19. This CDR3 spans 20 amino acids. As DNA, the CDR3 is TGCGCCAGCAGCCCAAGTCTTCGGGACAGGGGCACGACACTCTCCTACGAGCAGTACTTC. Its translation: CASSPSLRDRGTTLSYEQYF.

With respect to this clone: A junction boundary mismatches the germline segment, possibly from a read error. The chain uses TRBV29-1 and TRBJ2-1; D gene unclear. The length of the CDR3 is 12 residues. CDR1 and CDR2 from the germline V gene are SQVTM and ANQGSEA. Here the CDR3 DNA reads TGCAGCGTCCAGGATGGGTCCAATCAGCAGTTCTTC. Amino acids: CSVQDGSNQQFF.

The genes are TRBV28 and TRBJ1-5; D not certain. V was trimmed by 2 bases and J by 9 bases, leaving 14 bases between them. The germline V gene has CDR1 MDHEN and CDR2 SYDVKM. This CDR3 region has 14 residues. The CDR3 DNA sequence: TGTGCCAGCAGTTTAGGAGGACTGAACTGGCCCCAGCATTTT. It translates to CASSLGGLNWPQHF.

The rearrangement links TRBV14 to TRBJ1-2; the D is unclear. Germline assignment: CDR1 SGHDN and CDR2 FVKESK. This CDR3 region has 15 residues. Trimming removed 0 bases at V and 2 bases at J, with 10 bases between. CDR3 in DNA: TGTGCCAGCAGCCAAGATAACAGACGAAACTATGGCTACACCTTC. Translation: CASSQDNRRNYGYTF.

The CDR3 bases are TGTGCCAGCAGTCTTTCGAACGGCGATGAGCAGTTCTTC. It specifies CASSLSNGDEQFF. The V gene is TRBV6-6, the J gene TRBJ2-1; no firm D call. CDR3 length: 13 amino acids. CDR1 MNHNY and CDR2 SVGAGI come from the germline V gene (reference sequence). The ends were cut back, 5 bases at V and 8 bases at J, with 13 bases in the middle.

The rearrangement uses TRBV27 and TRBJ1-4, with D possibly matching TRBD1 (6 bases). The CDR3 has 16 residues. Germline assignment: CDR1 MNHEY and CDR2 SMNVEV (reference sequence). V shed 6 bases and J shed 0 bases, with 14 bases lying between them. The CDR3 loop is CASRLNRDATNEKLFF. The DNA for the CDR3 is TGTGCCAGCAGACTAAACAGGGACGCAACTAATGAAAAACTGTTTTTT.

This clone was seen once. The CDR3 DNA sequence: TGTGCCAGCAGTGAAGCGCTTGTAGAGAACAATTCACCCCTCCACTTT. Residues: CASSEALVENNSPLHF. The J gene is TRBJ1-6, the V gene TRBV2; no clear D. The V gene's germline CDR1 is SNHLY and CDR2 FYNNEI. V was shortened by 0 bases and J by 7 bases, with 13 bases between the two germline ends. The CDR3 covers 16 residues.

The chain is built from TRBV28 and TRBJ2-3; 7 nucleotides match TRBD1. CDR1 is MDHEN, CDR2 SYDVKM, per germline. V was clipped by 6 bases and J by 4 bases; unmatched bases: 13. This CDR3 spans 16 amino acids. The CDR3, as DNA: TGTGCCAGCAGAGATGCGACAGGGCAGGGTGCAGATACGCAGTATTTT. It specifies CASRDATGQGADTQYF.

The rearrangement uses TRBV9 and TRBJ2-3, with a tentative D call TRBD2 (5 bases). CDR3 size: 16 residues. V was cut by 0 bases and J by 0 bases, with 11 bases left in between. The germline gives CDR1 SGDLS, CDR2 YYNGEE. The DNA for the CDR3 is TGTGCCAGCAGCGTAGGTGGGAGCTATAGCACAGATACGCAGTATTTT. Translation: CASSVGGSYSTDTQYF.

Only one count was recorded for this clone. The chain recombines TRBV19 with TRBJ1-5; D perhaps matches TRBD1 (6 bases). V dropped 7 bases and J dropped 0 bases, with 10 bases sitting between them. Germline V lookup: CDR1 LNHDA, CDR2 SQIVND (reference sequence). The CDR3 spans 14 residues. The CDR3 region has the DNA TGTGCCAGTACTACAGGGTATAGCAATCAGCCCCAGCATTTT. Translated, it gives CASTTGYSNQPQHF.

The rearrangement uses TRBV6-1 and TRBJ2-7, with TRBD1 identical over 8 bases. CDR1 MNHNS and CDR2 SASEGT come from the germline V gene. The CDR3 sequence is 14 residues long. J lost 8 bases, V lost 0 bases, and 6 bases had no gene match. In nucleotides, the CDR3 is TGTGCCAGCAGTGAAGCCCGGGACAGGATCAAGCAGTACTTC. Protein: CASSEARDRIKQYF.

The V and J genes are TRBV2 and TRBJ2-4; a possible D gene is TRBD2 (6 bases). Trimming left V 2 bases short and J 1 base short, with 24 bases between. Germline V gives CDR1 SNHLY, CDR2 FYNNEI. The CDR3 has 20 residues. DNA of the CDR3: TGTGCCAGCAGTGAACAGGCACAGGACCTTTACCGGGGGGCCAAAAACATTCAGTACTTC. This codes for CASSEQAQDLYRGAKNIQYF.

The chain combines TRBV28 with TRBJ2-7; 13 nucleotides match TRBD2. The germline gives CDR1 MDHEN, CDR2 SYDVKM. V trimming: 5 bases; J trimming: 1 base; junction bases outside the gene matches: 2. The CDR3 extends over 15 amino acids. CDR3 in amino acids: CASSTSGRESYEQYF. The DNA of the CDR3 is TGTGCCAGCAGTACTAGCGGGAGGGAATCCTACGAGCAGTACTTC.

This clone was found a few times. CDR3 bases: TGTGCCTGGAGTGTTAGCAGGGCAGGGGAGCTGTTTTTT. Translation gives CAWSVSRAGELFF. This chain links TRBV30 with TRBJ2-2; perhaps TRBD1 as D (5 bases). The CDR3 runs to 13 residues. Germline lookup yields CDR1 GTSNPN and CDR2 SVGIG (reference sequence). V was shortened by 0 bases and J by 8 bases, with 10 bases between the two germline ends.

The gene calls are TRBV7-2 and TRBJ2-7, with a possible D match to TRBD2 (6 bases). The CDR3 has 17 amino acids. CDR1 and CDR2 from the germline V gene are SGHTA and FQGNSA. With 3 bases removed from V and 2 bases from J, the gap between germline ends came to 20 bases. This CDR3 is CASSFYGLALGTYEQYF. CDR3 DNA sequence: TGTGCCAGCAGCTTTTATGGGCTAGCGTTAGGCACCTACGAGCAGTACTTC.

Notes on this clone: In the same sample, other DNA sequences code for this CDR3. CDR3 in amino acids: CASSPQGGTEAFF. The CDR3 DNA is TGTGCCAGCTCACCACAGGGAGGCACTGAAGCTTTCTTT. The gene calls are TRBV18 and TRBJ1-1; unclear D gene. Germline-derived CDR1 and CDR2 are KGHSH and LQKENI. The CDR3 consists of 13 residues. With 1 base removed from V and 4 bases from J, the gap between germline ends came to 7 bases. The full variable domain, in which reference TRBV18 and TRBJ1-1 provide the parts outside the CDR3, is NAGVMQNPRHLVRRRGQEARLRCSPMKGHSHVYWYRQLPEEGLKFMVYLQKENIIDESGMPKERFSAEFPKEGPSILRIQQVVRGDSAAYFCASSPQGGTEAFFGQGTRLTVV.